The clone carrying this T cell receptor beta chain came up a few times. TCRdb re-called the 5' RACE reads with MiXCR, one entry per CDR3 protein. The table has some 8,300 distinct CDR3 sequences, around 50% seen once. Treg sorting used a CD4+CD25+CD127-/low gate. This receptor was taken from a female donor with breast cancer. Input material: Tregs sorted from a lymph node.

The CDR3 nucleotides read TGCGCCAGCAGTGAGTCGTGGGTAGAGCCCTACAATGAGCAGTTCTTC. Translated, it gives CASSESWVEPYNEQFF. The rearrangement links TRBV10-2 to TRBJ2-1; the D is unclear. The V end was cut by 0 bases, the J end by 2 bases, with 11 bases between. Germline V gene sequence: CDR1 WSHSY, CDR2 SAAADI. This CDR3 comprises 16 residues.